The rows below give T cell receptor beta chains drawn from one sample of a study of shared clonotypes between healthy human individuals. Libraries were prepared by immunoSEQ multiplex PCR; TCRdb keeps only in-frame clonotypes and omits some of them. The table records around 550,000 clones, approximately 95% of them present only once. What was sequenced was naive CD8+ T cells sorted from blood. The receptors derive from a young woman in good health. Both conserved end residues are trimmed from each CDR3. The order of the fields is V gene, CDR3 length, CDR3 protein.

TRBV27 | 9 | ASSLGLEAF
TRBV28 | 15 | ASSSGTSGFFIETQY
TRBV28 | 14 | ASSLSSRYFHQPQH
TRBV18 | 13 | ASSHISSGAYEQY
TRBV9 | 11 | ASGPGSGNTIY
TRBV28 | 13 | ASRFTSGRAYEQY
TRBV7-9 | 14 | ASSPGQGALGNTIY
TRBV2 | 11 | ASSPDRVTEAF
TRBV30 | 12 | AWAPGPRTYGYT
TRBV7-9 | 11 | ASSLGPTSEQY
TRBV5-6 | 15 | ASSLATGRGWGTEAF
TRBV11-2 | 13 | ASSLAGRELDGYT
TRBV11-2 | 12 | ASSLASGYNEQF
TRBV5-1 | 13 | ASSLDYRGNQPQH
TRBV6-4 | 11 | ARGRTSDHEQY
TRBV28 | 13 | ASSFGYSRNTEAF
TRBV5-1 | 10 | ASSLGGEEQY